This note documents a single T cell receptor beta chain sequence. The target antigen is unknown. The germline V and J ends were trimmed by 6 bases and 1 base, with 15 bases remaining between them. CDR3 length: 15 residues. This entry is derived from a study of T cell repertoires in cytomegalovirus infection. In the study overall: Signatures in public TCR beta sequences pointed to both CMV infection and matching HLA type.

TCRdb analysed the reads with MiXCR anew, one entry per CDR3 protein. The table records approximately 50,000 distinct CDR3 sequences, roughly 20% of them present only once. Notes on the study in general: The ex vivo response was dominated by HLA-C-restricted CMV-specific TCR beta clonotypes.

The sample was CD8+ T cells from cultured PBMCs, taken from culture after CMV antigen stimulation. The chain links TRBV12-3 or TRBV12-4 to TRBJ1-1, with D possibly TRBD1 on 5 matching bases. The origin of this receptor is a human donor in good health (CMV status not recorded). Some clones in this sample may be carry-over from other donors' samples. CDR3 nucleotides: TGTGCCAGCAGCCCCAGGGCAGGGAGGAACACTGAAGCTTTCTTT. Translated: CASSPRAGRNTEAFF.